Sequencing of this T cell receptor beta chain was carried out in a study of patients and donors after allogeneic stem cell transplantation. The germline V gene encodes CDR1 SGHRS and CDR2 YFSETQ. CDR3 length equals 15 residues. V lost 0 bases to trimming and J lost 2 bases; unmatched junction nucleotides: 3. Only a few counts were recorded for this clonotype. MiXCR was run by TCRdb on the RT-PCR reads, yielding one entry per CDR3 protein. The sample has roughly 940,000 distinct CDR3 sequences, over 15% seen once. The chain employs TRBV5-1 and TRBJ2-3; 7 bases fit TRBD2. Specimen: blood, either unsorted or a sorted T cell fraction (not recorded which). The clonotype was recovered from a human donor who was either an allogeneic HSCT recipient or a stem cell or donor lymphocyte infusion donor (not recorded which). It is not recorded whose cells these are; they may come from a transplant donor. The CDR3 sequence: CASSLERGTTDTQYF. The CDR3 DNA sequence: TGCGCCAGCAGCTTGGAGCGGGGAACCACAGATACGCAGTATTTT.